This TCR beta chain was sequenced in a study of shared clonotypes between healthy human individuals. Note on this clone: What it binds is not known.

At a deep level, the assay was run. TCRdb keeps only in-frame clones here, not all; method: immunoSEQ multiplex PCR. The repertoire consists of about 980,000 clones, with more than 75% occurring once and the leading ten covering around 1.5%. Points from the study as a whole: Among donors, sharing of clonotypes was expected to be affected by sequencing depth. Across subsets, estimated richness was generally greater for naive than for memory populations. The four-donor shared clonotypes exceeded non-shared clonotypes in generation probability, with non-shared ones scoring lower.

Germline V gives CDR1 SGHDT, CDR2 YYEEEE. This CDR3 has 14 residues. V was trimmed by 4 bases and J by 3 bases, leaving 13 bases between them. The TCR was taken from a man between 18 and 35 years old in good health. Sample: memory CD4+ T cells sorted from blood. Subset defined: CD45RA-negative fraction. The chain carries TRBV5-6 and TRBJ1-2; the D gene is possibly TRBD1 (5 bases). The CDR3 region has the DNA TGTGCCAGCAGCGCTTGGGGGGTCGACTATGGCTACACCTTC. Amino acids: CASSAWGVDYGYTF.